The entry below describes one TCR beta chain. Its antigen remains unknown. This entry comes from a study of shared clonotypes between healthy human individuals. Genomic DNA from each subset was divided evenly over several immunoSEQ plates. Repertoires were generated with immunoSEQ multiplex PCR, while TCRdb's copy carries only in-frame clones and drops some. The sample comprises hundreds of thousands of clones, around 87% of which are singletons, and around 15% rests with the top ten. Overall study findings and caveats: Rarefaction demonstrated incomplete sorted-subset sequencing despite large depth. Limitation of the genetic and exposure-history diversity represented came from the few donors.

Sequenced input: memory CD8+ T cells sorted from blood. Subset described: CD45RO+ cells pooled with CCR7-negative TemRA cells. This TCR derives from a man aged 18 to 29 in good health.

This chain's CDR3 is CSGSTGEAFF. CDR3 nucleotides: TGCAGCGGCTCGACAGGGGAAGCTTTCTTT. The chain recombines TRBV29-1 with TRBJ1-1; TRBD1 agrees at 7 bases. The V gene end was trimmed by 7 bases and the J gene end by 8 bases; junction bases not matched to a gene: 4. Germline CDR1 reads SQVTM; CDR2 reads ANQGSEA. This CDR3 is 10 amino acids long. Complete variable domain (other parts from reference TRBV29-1 and TRBJ1-1): SAVISQKPSRDICQRGTSLTIQCQVDSQVTMMFWYRQQPGQSLTLIATANQGSEATYESGFVIDKFPISRPNLTFSTLTVSNMSPEDSSIYLCSGSTGEAFFGQGTRLTVV.